Each of the 9 T cell receptor beta chains below was sequenced from the same sample in a study of T cell repertoires in cytomegalovirus infection. TCRdb redid the calling of the reads with MiXCR, one entry per CDR3 protein. The sample lists 150,000 to 200,000 distinct CDR3 sequences; 13% to 15% were seen once. Material for sequencing was PBMCs. Receptor source: a human donor in good health (CMV status not recorded). Some clones in this sample may be carry-over from other donors' samples.

The table lists this clonotype with a few counts. V and J are TRBV20-1 and TRBJ1-5; 9 bases are shared with TRBD1. Germline lookup yields CDR1 DFQATT and CDR2 SNEGSKA (reference sequence). The CDR3 length is 16 residues. Trimming at V came to 0 bases and at J to 6 bases, leaving 9 bases not matched to a gene. The CDR3 DNA is TGCAGTGCTAGAGATCGTGGGACAGGGTGGACTCAGCCCCAGCATTTT. It yields the protein CSARDRGTGWTQPQHF.

A few counts support this clonotype. The chain links TRBV19 to TRBJ2-1; weak D call: TRBD2 (5 bases). The germline V gene encodes CDR1 LNHDA and CDR2 SQIVND (reference sequence). The V and J ends lost 6 bases and 6 bases respectively, with 18 bases between them. The CDR3 consists of 15 residues. The chain's CDR3 is CASSPGERSRNEQFF. The CDR3 coding sequence is TGTGCCAGTAGCCCCGGGGAGCGGTCCCGCAATGAGCAGTTCTTC.

This clonotype was recorded a few times. The chain has TRBV10-3 and TRBJ1-1; D is possibly TRBD1 (6 bases). The germline V gene has CDR1 ENHRY and CDR2 SYGVKD. V was shortened by 4 bases and J by 7 bases, with 13 bases between the two germline ends. The CDR3 covers 13 residues. The DNA for the CDR3 is TGTGCCATCAGTGCCAGGGGTCCCAGTGAAGCTTTCTTT. Translating it yields CAISARGPSEAFF.

This chain's CDR3 is CASSGPFNSPLHF. In nucleotides, the CDR3 is TGTGCCAGCTCGGGACCCTTTAATTCACCCCTCCACTTT. The chain combines TRBV25-1 with TRBJ1-6; D may be TRBD1 (5 bases). V was clipped by 8 bases and J by 6 bases, with 11 bases between them. CDR3 size: 13 residues. The germline V gene encodes CDR1 MGHDK and CDR2 SYGVNS.

The chain is built from TRBV7-9 and TRBJ2-1; possibly TRBD1 or TRBD2 for D (7 bases each). CDR3 size: 14 residues. Germline CDR1 SEHNR, CDR2 FQNEAQ (reference sequence). V lost 10 bases, J lost 5 bases, and 18 bases lay in between. CDR3 bases: TGTGCCACCAGGGGGGGGCCGGTAGACAATGAGCAGTTCTTC. As protein: CATRGGPVDNEQFF. Complete variable domain (other parts from reference TRBV7-9 and TRBJ2-1): DTGVSQNPRHKITKRGQNVTFRCDPISEHNRLYWYRQTLGQGPEFLTYFQNEAQLEKSRLLSDRFSAERPKGSFSTLEIQRTEQGDSAMYLCATRGGPVDNEQFFGPGTRLTVL.

The chain joins TRBV6-6 to TRBJ1-1; no definite D call. V shed 5 bases and J shed 0 bases, with 7 bases lying between them. The CDR3 runs to 13 residues. CDR1 is MNHNY, CDR2 SVGAGI, per germline (reference sequence). CDR3 region: CASSPQVNTEAFF. The CDR3 DNA follows: TGTGCCAGCAGTCCCCAGGTGAACACTGAAGCTTTCTTT.

There are a few counts of this clonotype. The rearrangement links TRBV9 to TRBJ2-1, with a tentative D call TRBD2 (7 bases). Trimming stripped 4 bases from V and 6 bases from J, with 20 bases between. The CDR3 has 16 amino acids. Germline assignment: CDR1 SGDLS and CDR2 YYNGEE. The DNA for the CDR3 is TGTGCCAGCAGCCCGCTGGGGGGGCCAACCGCCAATGAGCAGTTCTTC. It translates to CASSPLGGPTANEQFF.

CDR3 sequence: CASSSGTSGTYNEQFF. The CDR3 DNA reads TGCGCCAGCAGCTCGGGGACTAGCGGTACATACAATGAGCAGTTCTTC. The J gene is TRBJ2-1, the V gene TRBV5-1, with 11 bases lining up with TRBD2. With 3 bases clipped from V and 4 bases from J, the junction kept 6 bases outside the gene matches. The CDR3 sequence is 16 residues long. CDR1 is SGHRS, CDR2 YFSETQ, per germline. The entire variable domain, with the rest obtained from reference TRBV5-1 and TRBJ2-1, is as follows: KAGVTQTPRYLIKTRGQQVTLSCSPISGHRSVSWYQQTPGQGLQFLFEYFSETQRNKGNFPGRFSGRQFSNSRSEMNVSTLELGDSALYLCASSSGTSGTYNEQFFGPGTRLTVL.

This clonotype has more than one count but fewer than ten. The chain is built from TRBV28 and TRBJ2-7, with D perhaps matching TRBD2 (6 bases). This CDR3 has 16 amino acids. Germline values: CDR1 MDHEN, CDR2 SYDVKM. V lost 7 bases and J 3 bases, leaving 22 bases between the germline ends. This CDR3 is CASTLPGAVTVYEQYF. CDR3 in DNA: TGTGCCAGCACCTTACCGGGAGCGGTTACCGTCTACGAGCAGTACTTC.